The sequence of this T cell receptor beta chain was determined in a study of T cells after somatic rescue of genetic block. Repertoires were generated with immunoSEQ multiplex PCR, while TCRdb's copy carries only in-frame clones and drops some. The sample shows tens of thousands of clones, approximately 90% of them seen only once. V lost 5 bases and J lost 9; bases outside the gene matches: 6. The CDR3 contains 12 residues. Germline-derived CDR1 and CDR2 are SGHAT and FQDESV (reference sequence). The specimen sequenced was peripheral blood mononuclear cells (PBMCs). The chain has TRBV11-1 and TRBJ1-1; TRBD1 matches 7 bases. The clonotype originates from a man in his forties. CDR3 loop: CASSAPTGKAFF. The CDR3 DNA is TGTGCCAGCAGCGCTCCGACAGGGAAAGCTTTCTTT.